The 6 T cell receptor beta chains below come from one sample, sequenced in a study of OX40 agonist ivuxolimab in advanced cancers. TCRdb's table, derived via immunoSEQ multiplex PCR, lists solely in-frame clones and lacks some. This table has about 20,000 clones, roughly nine tenths appearing once. Here the sequenced sample was CD4+ or CD8+ T cells sorted from blood, taken in a trial of the OX40 agonist ivuxolimab. These receptors originate from an adult with an advanced solid tumor such as melanoma, head and neck, liver or kidney cancer.

This sequence joins TRBV2 and TRBJ2-7; tentatively, D is TRBD1 or TRBD2 (7 bases each). Germline CDR1 SNHLY, CDR2 FYNNEI. This CDR3 comprises 14 residues. V lost 3 bases and J lost 0, with 9 bases in between. CDR3: CASSDRGGSYEQYF. In nucleotides, the CDR3 is TGTGCCAGCAGTGACAGGGGGGGCTCCTACGAGCAGTACTTC.

The rearrangement joins TRBV6-6 to TRBJ2-7; D gene unclear. Per the germline V gene, CDR1 is MNHNY and CDR2 is SVGAGI (reference sequence). The CDR3 runs to 14 residues. V lost 0 bases and J 5 bases, leaving 11 bases between the germline ends. The CDR3 is CASSYSLNRDEQYF. CDR3 sequence (DNA): TGTGCCAGCAGTTACTCACTTAACCGGGACGAGCAGTACTTC.

The V call is TRBV7-2, the J call TRBJ2-1, with 13 positions matching TRBD2. V lost 8 bases, J lost 4 bases, and 5 bases stayed unmatched. The CDR3 has 15 amino acids. Germline V gene sequence: CDR1 SGHTA, CDR2 FQGNSA. DNA of the CDR3: TGTGCCAGCGGCGGGACTAGCGGGAATTACAATGAGCAGTTCTTC. Translating it yields CASGGTSGNYNEQFF.

The rearrangement joins TRBV11-3 to TRBJ2-7; 15 bases map to TRBD2. CDR3 length equals 16 residues. V shed 5 bases and J 4 bases; nucleotides not matched to a gene: 6. The germline CDR1 and CDR2 sequences are SGHNT and YENEEA. CDR3 nucleotide sequence: TGTGCCAGCAGCCCCTACGGACTAGCGGGAGGGTACGAGCAGTACTTC. It yields the protein CASSPYGLAGGYEQYF.

The CDR3 region has the DNA TGTGCCAGCAGCTTACGGGCAGGGATGGGCAAAAACATTCAGTACTTC. This gives the protein CASSLRAGMGKNIQYF. This chain connects TRBV11-2 to TRBJ2-4; possibly TRBD1 for D (5 bases). Per the germline V gene, CDR1 is SGHAT and CDR2 is FQNNGV. This CDR3 spans 16 amino acids. Trimming removed 2 bases from V and 3 bases from J, with 14 bases in between.

The chain recombines TRBV7-2 with TRBJ1-3; D is perhaps TRBD1 (5 bases). CDR3 length: 14 residues. Trimming shortened V by 7 bases and J by 3 bases, and 13 bases separated the two germline ends. Germline V gene sequence: CDR1 SGHTA, CDR2 FQGNSA. CDR3 DNA: TGTGCCAGCACCCTCGGCGGGGGTGGAAACACCATATATTTT. Encoded protein: CASTLGGGGNTIYF.